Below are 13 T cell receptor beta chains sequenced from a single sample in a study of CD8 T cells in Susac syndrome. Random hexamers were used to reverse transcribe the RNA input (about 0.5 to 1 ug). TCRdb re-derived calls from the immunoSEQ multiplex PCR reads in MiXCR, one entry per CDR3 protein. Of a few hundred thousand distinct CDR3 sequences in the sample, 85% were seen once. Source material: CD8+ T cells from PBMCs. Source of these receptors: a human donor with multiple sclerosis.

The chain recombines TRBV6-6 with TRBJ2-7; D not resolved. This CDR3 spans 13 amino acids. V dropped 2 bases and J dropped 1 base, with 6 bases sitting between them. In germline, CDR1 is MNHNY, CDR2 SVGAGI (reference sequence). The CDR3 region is CASSYPYSYEQYF. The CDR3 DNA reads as TGTGCCAGCAGTTACCCGTATTCCTACGAGCAGTACTTC.

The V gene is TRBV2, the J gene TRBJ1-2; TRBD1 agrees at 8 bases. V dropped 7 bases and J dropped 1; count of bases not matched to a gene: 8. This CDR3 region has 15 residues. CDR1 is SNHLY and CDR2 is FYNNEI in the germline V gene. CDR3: CASTGRGLINYGYTF. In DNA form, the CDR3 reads TGTGCCAGCACGGGCAGGGGGCTGATTAACTATGGCTACACCTTC.

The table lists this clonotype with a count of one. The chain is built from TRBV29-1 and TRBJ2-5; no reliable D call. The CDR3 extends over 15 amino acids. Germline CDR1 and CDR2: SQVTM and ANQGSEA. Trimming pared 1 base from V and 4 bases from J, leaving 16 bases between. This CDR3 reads CSVEGVGGKAETQYF. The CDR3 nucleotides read TGCAGCGTTGAAGGGGTTGGTGGAAAAGCAGAGACCCAGTACTTC. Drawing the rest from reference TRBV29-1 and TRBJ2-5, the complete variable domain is SAVISQKPSRDICQRGTSLTIQCQVDSQVTMMFWYRQQPGQSLTLIATANQGSEATYESGFVIDKFPISRPNLTFSTLTVSNMSPEDSSIYLCSVEGVGGKAETQYFGPGTRLLVL.

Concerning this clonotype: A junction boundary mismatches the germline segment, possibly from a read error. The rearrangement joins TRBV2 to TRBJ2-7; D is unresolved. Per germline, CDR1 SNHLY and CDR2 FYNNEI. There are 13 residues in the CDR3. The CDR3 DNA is TGTGCCAGCAGACCCGGGCGAACCTACGGGCAGTACTTC. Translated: CASRPGRTYGQYF.

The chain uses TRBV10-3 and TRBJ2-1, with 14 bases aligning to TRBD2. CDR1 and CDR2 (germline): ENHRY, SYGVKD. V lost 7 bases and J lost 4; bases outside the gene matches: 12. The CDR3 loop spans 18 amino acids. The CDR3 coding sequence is TGTGCCATCAAACCGGGGCCGGGACTAGCGGGAGAGTACAATGAGCAGTTCTTC. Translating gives CAIKPGPGLAGEYNEQFF.

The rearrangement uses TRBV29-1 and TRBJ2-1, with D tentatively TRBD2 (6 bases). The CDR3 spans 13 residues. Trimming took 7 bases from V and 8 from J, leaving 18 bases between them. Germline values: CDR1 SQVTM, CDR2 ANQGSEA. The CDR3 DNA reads TGCAGCGCCGAGGACGGGAGTAGAGATGAGCAGTTCTTC. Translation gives CSAEDGSRDEQFF.

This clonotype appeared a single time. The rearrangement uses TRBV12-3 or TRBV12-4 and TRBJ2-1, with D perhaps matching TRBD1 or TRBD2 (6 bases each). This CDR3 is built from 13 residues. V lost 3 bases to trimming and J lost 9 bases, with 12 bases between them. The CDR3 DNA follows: TGTGCCAGCAGTTTCGGAGGGGGTACTGAGCAGTTCTTC. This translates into CASSFGGGTEQFF.

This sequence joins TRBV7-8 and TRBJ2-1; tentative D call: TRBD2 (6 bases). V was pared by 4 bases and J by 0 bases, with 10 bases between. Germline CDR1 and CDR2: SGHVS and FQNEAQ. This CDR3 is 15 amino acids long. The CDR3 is CASSSRLGSYNEQFF. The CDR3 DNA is TGTGCCAGCAGCTCGCGACTAGGCTCCTACAATGAGCAGTTCTTC.

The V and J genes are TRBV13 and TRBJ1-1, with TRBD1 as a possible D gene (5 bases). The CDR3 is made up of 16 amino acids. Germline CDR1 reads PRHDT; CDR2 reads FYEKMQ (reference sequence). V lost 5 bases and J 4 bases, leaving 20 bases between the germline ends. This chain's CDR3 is CASSDWAGGITTEAFF. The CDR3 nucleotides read TGTGCCAGCAGCGATTGGGCGGGGGGGATAACCACTGAAGCTTTCTTT.

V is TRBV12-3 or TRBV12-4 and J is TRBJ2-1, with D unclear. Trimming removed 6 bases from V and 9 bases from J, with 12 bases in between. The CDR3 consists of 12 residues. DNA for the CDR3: TGTGCCAGCAGCCCTAGGCTAAGTGAGCAGTTCTTC. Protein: CASSPRLSEQFF.

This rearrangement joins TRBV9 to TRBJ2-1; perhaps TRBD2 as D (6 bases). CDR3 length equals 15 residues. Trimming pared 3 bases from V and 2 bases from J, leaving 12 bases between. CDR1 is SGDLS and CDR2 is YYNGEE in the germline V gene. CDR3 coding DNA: TGTGCCAGCAGCGCTGGGACTGTCCCCTACAATGAGCAGTTCTTC. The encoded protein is CASSAGTVPYNEQFF. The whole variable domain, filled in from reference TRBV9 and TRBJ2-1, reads DSGVTQTPKHLITATGQRVTLRCSPRSGDLSVYWYQQSLDQGLQFLIQYYNGEERAKGNILERFSAQQFPDLHSELNLSSLELGDSALYFCASSAGTVPYNEQFFGPGTRLTVL.

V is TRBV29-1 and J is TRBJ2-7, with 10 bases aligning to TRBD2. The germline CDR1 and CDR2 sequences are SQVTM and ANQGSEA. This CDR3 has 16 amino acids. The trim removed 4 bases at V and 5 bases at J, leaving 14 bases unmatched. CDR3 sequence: CSVGLAGEVVGDEQYF. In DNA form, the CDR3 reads TGCAGCGTTGGGCTAGCGGGAGAAGTAGTAGGCGACGAGCAGTACTTC.

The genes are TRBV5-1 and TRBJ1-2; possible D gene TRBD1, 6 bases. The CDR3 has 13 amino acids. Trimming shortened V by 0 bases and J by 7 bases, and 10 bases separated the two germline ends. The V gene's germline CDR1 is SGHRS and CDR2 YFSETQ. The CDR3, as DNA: TGCGCCAGCAGCTTGGTACAGGGTGCTGGCTACACCTTC. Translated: CASSLVQGAGYTF.